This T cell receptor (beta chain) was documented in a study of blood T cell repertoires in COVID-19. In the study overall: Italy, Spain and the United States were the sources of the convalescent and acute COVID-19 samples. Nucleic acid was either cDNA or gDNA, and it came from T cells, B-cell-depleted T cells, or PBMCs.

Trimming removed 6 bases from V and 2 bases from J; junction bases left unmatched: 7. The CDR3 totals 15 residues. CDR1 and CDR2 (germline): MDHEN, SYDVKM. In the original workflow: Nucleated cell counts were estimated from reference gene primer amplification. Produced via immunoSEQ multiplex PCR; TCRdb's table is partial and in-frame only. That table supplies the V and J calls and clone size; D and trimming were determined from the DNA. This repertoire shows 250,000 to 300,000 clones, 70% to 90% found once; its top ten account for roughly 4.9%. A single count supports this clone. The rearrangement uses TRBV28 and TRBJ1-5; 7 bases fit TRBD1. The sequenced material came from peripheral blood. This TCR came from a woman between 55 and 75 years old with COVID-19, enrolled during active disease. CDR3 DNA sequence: TGTGCCAGCAGGCCTCACAGGGGAGGCAATCAGCCCCAGCATTTT. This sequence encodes CASRPHRGGNQPQHF.